This entry lists 18 T cell receptor beta chains sequenced from one sample in a study of cytotoxic CD8 clonotypes in ibrutinib-treated CLL. Profiling relied on immunoSEQ multiplex PCR, and the TCRdb table lists in-frame clones only, not all of them. Among about 160,000 clones listed, roughly four fifths were seen once. Specimen: PBMCs, collected after 12 months of ibrutinib treatment. Receptor source: a human donor with chronic lymphocytic leukemia.

The chain is built from TRBV6-5 and TRBJ1-6; 7 bases line up with TRBD1. The J segment lost 5 bases and the V segment lost 2 bases, leaving 3 bases of the junction unmatched. Germline assignment: CDR1 MNHEY and CDR2 SVGAGI. The CDR3 spans 15 residues. The CDR3 region has the DNA TGTGCCAGCAGTTACACTACAGGGGATAATTCACCCCTCCACTTT. Encoded protein: CASSYTTGDNSPLHF.

The rearrangement links TRBV21-1 to TRBJ1-4. TRBV21-1 is a pseudogene segment. CDR3 size: 16 residues. DNA of the CDR3: TGTGCCAGCAGCAAAGAGGCAAGGGAATCGGGTGAAAAACTGTTTTTT. Translated: CASSKEARESGEKLFF.

The chain combines TRBV27 with TRBJ2-2, with TRBD1 identical over 7 bases. Trimming cost V 2 bases and J 2 bases; bases outside gene matches: 8. Germline loops: CDR1 MNHEY, CDR2 SMNVEV (reference sequence). CDR3 length: 17 residues. The CDR3 spells CASSLKPRGQNTGELFF. The CDR3 nucleotides are TGTGCCAGCAGTTTAAAGCCTAGGGGGCAAAACACCGGGGAGCTGTTTTTT.

This clone was seen just once. The chain combines TRBV6-5 with TRBJ1-2; 7 bases agree with TRBD1. The CDR3 is 16 residues long. The germline gives CDR1 MNHEY, CDR2 SVGAGI. V shed 3 bases, J shed 3 bases, and the junction held 10 bases outside the gene matches. The CDR3 region is CASSYLQGRSDYGYTF. The CDR3 DNA is TGTGCCAGCAGTTATTTACAGGGGAGATCGGACTATGGCTACACCTTC.

This chain links TRBV27 with TRBJ2-1; weak D call: TRBD2 (6 bases). The germline V gene has CDR1 MNHEY and CDR2 SMNVEV (reference sequence). V shed 5 bases and J shed 14 bases, with 16 bases lying between them. The CDR3 extends over 12 amino acids. The CDR3 nucleotides read TGTGCCAGCAGTCTGGGACTTGCGGAGGAGTTCTTC. Translation: CASSLGLAEEFF.

The chain uses TRBV19 and TRBJ2-1, with 7 bases that match TRBD2. This CDR3 has 13 amino acids. Germline CDR1 reads LNHDA; CDR2 reads SQIVND (reference sequence). J lost 7 bases, V lost 7 bases, and 7 bases had no gene match. This chain's CDR3 is CASKGRGMNEQFF. CDR3 sequence (DNA): TGTGCCAGTAAGGGGAGGGGCATGAATGAGCAGTTCTTC.

The sample holds a few counts of this clone. The CDR3 is CASSFTASMVSRWYF. CDR3 DNA: TGTGCCAGCAGTTTCACCGCCTCGATGGTCTCCCGATGGTACTTC. V usage is TRBV28 and J usage is TRBJ2-5; D uncertain. This CDR3 region has 15 residues. The ends were cut back, 3 bases at V and 13 bases at J, with 24 bases in the middle. Germline CDR1 and CDR2: MDHEN and SYDVKM.

The rearrangement joins TRBV9 to TRBJ2-7, with D possibly TRBD1 on 6 matching bases. CDR3 size: 15 residues. CDR1 SGDLS and CDR2 YYNGEE come from the germline V gene. Trimming stripped 0 bases from V and 2 bases from J, with 12 bases between. The CDR3 DNA follows: TGTGCCAGCAGCGTAGAAGTGGGGGCCCCCTACGAGCAGTACTTC. Translated, it gives CASSVEVGAPYEQYF.

J is TRBJ1-1 and V is TRBV20-1; D is uncertain. With 6 bases removed from V and 7 bases from J, the gap between germline ends came to 9 bases. Germline assignment: CDR1 DFQATT and CDR2 SNEGSKA (reference sequence). CDR3 length: 10 residues. CDR3 bases: TGCAGTGCGTGGTTAAGTGAAGCTTTCTTT. Translating gives CSAWLSEAFF.

The chain couples TRBV7-9 to TRBJ1-4; a weak D match, TRBD1 (5 bases). The V end was cut by 3 bases, the J end by 8 bases, with 16 bases between. This CDR3 is 15 amino acids long. The germline gives CDR1 SEHNR, CDR2 FQNEAQ (reference sequence). DNA of the CDR3: TGTGCCAGCAGCTTTCCTTCAAGGGACCGAGAAAAACTGTTTTTT. As protein: CASSFPSRDREKLFF. The full variable domain, with the rest looked up from reference TRBV7-9 and TRBJ1-4, is DTGVSQNPRHKITKRGQNVTFRCDPISEHNRLYWYRQTLGQGPEFLTYFQNEAQLEKSRLLSDRFSAERPKGSFSTLEIQRTEQGDSAMYLCASSFPSRDREKLFFGSGTQLSVL.

A few counts support this clone. The gene calls are TRBV29-1 and TRBJ1-1; TRBD1 is a possible D gene (5 bases). Germline V CDR1 and CDR2: SQVTM, ANQGSEA. This CDR3 has 12 amino acids. Trimming pared 7 bases from V and 2 bases from J, leaving 11 bases between. The CDR3 loop reads CSGSGGNTEAFF. The CDR3 DNA reads as TGCAGCGGGTCCGGGGGAAACACTGAAGCTTTCTTT.

The V gene is TRBV4-2, the J gene TRBJ2-5; 7 nucleotides line up with TRBD2. Germline V lookup: CDR1 LGHNA, CDR2 YNFKEQ. The V and J ends lost 0 bases and 7 bases, in that order; junction bases with no gene match: 11. The CDR3 length is 16 residues. The CDR3 sequence: CASSQESGLAEATQYF. In nucleotides, the CDR3 is TGTGCCAGCAGCCAAGAATCAGGGCTAGCGGAAGCGACCCAGTACTTC.

The chain links TRBV27 to TRBJ1-1, with 8 bases that match TRBD1. Trimming removed 4 bases from V and 0 bases from J; junction bases left unmatched: 1. Germline CDR1 MNHEY, CDR2 SMNVEV (reference sequence). The CDR3 spans 14 residues. In nucleotides, the CDR3 is TGTGCCAGCAGTTGGACAGGGATGAACACTGAAGCTTTCTTT. As protein: CASSWTGMNTEAFF.

The CDR3 sequence: CASSLAPGGEAFF. The CDR3 DNA reads as TGTGCCAGCAGCTTAGCGCCAGGCGGTGAAGCTTTCTTT. This chain uses TRBV7-8 with TRBJ1-1, with D hard to call. Germline V CDR1 and CDR2: SGHVS, FQNEAQ. The V end was cut by 0 bases, the J end by 7 bases, with 9 bases between. The CDR3 has 13 residues.

The chain carries TRBV19 and TRBJ1-1; possibly TRBD1 for D (6 bases). This CDR3 spans 16 amino acids. Trimming removed 5 bases at V and 0 bases at J, with 16 bases between. CDR1 is LNHDA and CDR2 is SQIVND in the germline V gene (reference sequence). CDR3 sequence: CASSPDSQFMNTEAFF. The CDR3 region has the DNA TGTGCCAGTAGTCCGGACAGCCAGTTCATGAACACTGAAGCTTTCTTT.

This chain connects TRBV18 to TRBJ2-6; the D gene could be TRBD1 or TRBD2 (5 bases each). Germline V lookup: CDR1 KGHSH, CDR2 LQKENI. V was shortened by 1 base and J by 11 bases, with 12 bases between the two germline ends. CDR3 length: 14 residues. In DNA, the CDR3 is TGTGCCAGCTCACCACGAGGGGTTGTGGACGTCCTGACTTTC. Protein: CASSPRGVVDVLTF.

This clone was recorded a few times. The chain employs TRBV14 and TRBJ2-1; 8 bases map to TRBD2. The V gene's germline CDR1 is SGHDN and CDR2 FVKESK. This CDR3 contains 14 residues. V shed 7 bases, J shed 7 bases, and the junction held 9 bases outside the gene matches. DNA of the CDR3: TGTGCCAGCAAAATAGCGGGGCCGGGTAATGAGCAGTTCTTC. It encodes CASKIAGPGNEQFF.

This clone occurred a few times. V gene TRBV4-1 combines with J gene TRBJ1-1; D remains unclear. Germline values: CDR1 MGHRA, CDR2 YSYEKL. The germline V and J ends were trimmed by 1 base and 0 bases, with 9 bases remaining between them. CDR3 length: 15 residues. The CDR3 region has the DNA TGCGCCAGCAGCCAAGGCCCCCGGGTGAACACTGAAGCTTTCTTT. It specifies CASSQGPRVNTEAFF.